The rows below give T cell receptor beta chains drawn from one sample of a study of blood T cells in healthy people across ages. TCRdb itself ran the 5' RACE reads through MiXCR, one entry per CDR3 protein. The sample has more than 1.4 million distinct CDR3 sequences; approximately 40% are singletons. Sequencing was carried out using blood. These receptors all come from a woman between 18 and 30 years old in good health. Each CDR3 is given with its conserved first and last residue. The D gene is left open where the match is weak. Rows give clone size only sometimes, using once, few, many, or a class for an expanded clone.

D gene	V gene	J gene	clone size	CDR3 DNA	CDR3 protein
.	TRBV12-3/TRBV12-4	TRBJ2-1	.	TGTGCCAGCAGCCTACCCTTTAGACAGATCAATGAGCAGTTCTTC	CASSLPFRQINEQFF
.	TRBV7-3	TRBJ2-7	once	TGTGCTAGCAGCTCGTCGGGGGAGCTTGGCGACGAGCAGTACTTC	CASSSSGELGDEQYF
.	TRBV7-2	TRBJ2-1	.	TGTGCCAGCAGCTTATTAACCCCGTCTGAGCAGTTCTTC	CASSLLTPSEQFF
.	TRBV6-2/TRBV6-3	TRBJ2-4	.	TGTGCCAGCAGTCGATCCTTAGTCGGGAAGGGCAAAAACATTCAGTACTTC	CASSRSLVGKGKNIQYF
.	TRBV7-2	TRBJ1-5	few	TGTGCCAGCAGCCCAGACCAGGACCGTCCCCAGCATTTT	CASSPDQDRPQHF
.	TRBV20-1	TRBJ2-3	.	TGCAGTGCTAGACTGTTTGATACGCAGTATTTT	CSARLFDTQYF
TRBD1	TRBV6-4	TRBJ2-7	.	TGTGCCTCCATCAGGGGGCCCACCTACGAGCAGTACTTC	CASIRGPTYEQYF
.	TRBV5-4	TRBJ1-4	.	TGTGCCAGCAGCGTGTACTCAGCGGGGGAAAAACTGTTTTTT	CASSVYSAGEKLFF
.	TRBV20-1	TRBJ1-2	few	TGCAGTGCTAGATCCCGAGAGACAGCCTATGGCTACACCTTC	CSARSRETAYGYTF
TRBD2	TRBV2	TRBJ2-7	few	TGTGCCAGTCTAGCGGGGCACTCCTACGAGCAGTACTTC	CASLAGHSYEQYF
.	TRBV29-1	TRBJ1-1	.	TGCAGCGTTTTGCGCGGTAGCGTCACTGAAGCTTTCTTT	CSVLRGSVTEAFF
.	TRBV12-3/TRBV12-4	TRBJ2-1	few	TGTGCCAGCAGTGTAGGGGAGTACAATGAACAGTTCTTC	CASSVGEYNEQFF
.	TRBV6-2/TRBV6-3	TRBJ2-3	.	TGTGCCAGCAGTTTCTCCGGGAGAGACACAGATACGCAGTATTTT	CASSFSGRDTDTQYF
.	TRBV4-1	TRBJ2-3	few	TGCGCCAGCAGCCACCCGACTCGCACAGATACGCAGTATTTT	CASSHPTRTDTQYF
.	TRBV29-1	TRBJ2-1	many	TGCAGCGTTGGGATGTTAGCGGAAAATGAGCAGTTCTTC	CSVGMLAENEQFF
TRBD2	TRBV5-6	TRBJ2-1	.	TGTGCCAGCAGCTCCACCGGGACTAGCGTGAAATACTACAATGAGCAGTTCTTC	CASSSTGTSVKYYNEQFF
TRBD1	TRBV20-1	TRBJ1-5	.	TGCAGTGCTAGAGCCTGGGGACAGGGAGGTGTTGAGGTTCAGCCCCAGCATTTT	CSARAWGQGGVEVQPQHF
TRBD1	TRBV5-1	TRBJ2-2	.	TGCGCCAGCAACCCGAGAAAAATGACAGGGGCGCACACCGGGGAGCTGTTTTTT	CASNPRKMTGAHTGELFF
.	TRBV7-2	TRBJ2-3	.	TGTGCCAGCCGTACCGTCTCTCCGGGGACCGCAATGTATAATACGCAGTATTTT	CASRTVSPGTAMYNTQYF
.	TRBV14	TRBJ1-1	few	TGTGCCAGCAGCCAACCAAAGGGCTGGGGCACTGAAGCTTTCTTT	CASSQPKGWGTEAFF
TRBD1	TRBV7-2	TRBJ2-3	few	TGTGCCAGCAGCTTAGAGGGGGCGCAGGGGTTCACAGATACGCAGTATTTT	CASSLEGAQGFTDTQYF
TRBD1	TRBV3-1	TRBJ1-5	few	TGTGCCAGCAGCCAAGATCAGGGGGACAATCAGCCCCAGCATTTT	CASSQDQGDNQPQHF